The rows below give T cell receptor beta chains drawn from one sample of a study of CD8 T cells in ankylosing spondylitis. In TCRdb, the 5' RACE reads were re-called with MiXCR into one record per CDR3 protein. The sample contains 400,000 to 450,000 distinct CDR3 sequences, 17% of which appear only once. Material: blood, either unsorted or a sorted T cell fraction (not recorded which). The receptors originated from a male donor with ankylosing spondylitis. Each CDR3 is given with its conserved first and last residue. D genes are given only for firm matches. Only some rows state a clone size, as once, few, many or a class for expanded clones.

TRBJ2-1,15,-,TRBV11-2,TRBD1,TGTGCCAGCAGCTCCACGGGACAGGGGTTCAATGAGCAGTTCTTC,CASSSTGQGFNEQFF
TRBJ2-5,15,many,TRBV14,-,TGTGCCAGCAGCCAAGATCCGGCGCGAAGAGAGACCCAGTACTTC,CASSQDPARRETQYF
TRBJ2-5,15,-,TRBV5-1,TRBD1,TGCGCCAGCAGCCCTCCTCGACAGGGATTAGAGACCCAGTACTTC,CASSPPRQGLETQYF
TRBJ2-1,14,-,TRBV6-2/TRBV6-3,TRBD1,TGTGCCAGCAGCAGGCCGGGACAGGGCAATGAGCAGTTCTTC,CASSRPGQGNEQFF
TRBJ2-1,16,-,TRBV12-3/TRBV12-4,-,TGTGCCAGCAGTTTGGCACTAGTCCCATCTTACAATGAGCAGTTCTTC,CASSLALVPSYNEQFF
TRBJ2-1,15,few,TRBV20-1,TRBD2,TGCAGTGCTAGGACTAGCGGGGGCTCCTACAATGAGCAGTTCTTC,CSARTSGGSYNEQFF
TRBJ2-2,18,few,TRBV4-1,TRBD1,TGCGCCAGCAGCCCATCACCGGACAGGGGGCCTGGTAGCGGGGAGCTGTTTTTT,CASSPSPDRGPGSGELFF
TRBJ2-1,13,-,TRBV7-8,-,TGTGCCAGCAGCTTAAGGACAGTCAATGAGCAGTTCTTC,CASSLRTVNEQFF
TRBJ1-3,14,-,TRBV7-2,TRBD1,TGTGCCAGCAGCTTCAGGGGGCCTGGAAACACCATATATTTT,CASSFRGPGNTIYF
TRBJ2-1,16,-,TRBV11-2,TRBD2,TGTGCCAGCAGAACCCTAGCGGCGGGGCCTTACAATGAGCAGTTCTTC,CASRTLAAGPYNEQFF
TRBJ2-1,14,-,TRBV27,-,TGTGCCAGCAGAGCGAAGCTTGGGACTCCTTTTTCGTTCTTC,CASRAKLGTPFSFF
TRBJ2-1,18,many,TRBV20-1,TRBD2,TGCAGTGCTCCTCACCCGGGACTAGCGGGGGCCCTGCACAATGAGCAGTTCTTC,CSAPHPGLAGALHNEQFF
TRBJ1-3,17,many,TRBV5-1,-,TGCGCCAGCAGCTTGGTCCTATCACAGGGATCGGGAAACACCATATATTTT,CASSLVLSQGSGNTIYF
TRBJ2-7,12,few,TRBV7-9,-,TGTGCCAGCAGCTCCGGTTGGTACGAGCAGTACTTC,CASSSGWYEQYF
TRBJ2-7,17,-,TRBV10-2,TRBD2,TGCGCCAGCAGTGAGATAAAACTAGCGGGACCGGAGGGCGAGCAGTACTTC,CASSEIKLAGPEGEQYF
TRBJ2-7,16,-,TRBV5-1,TRBD1,TGCGCCAGCAGCTTGGGATATGGGACAGGGAACCACGAGCAGTACTTC,CASSLGYGTGNHEQYF
TRBJ2-1,16,few,TRBV12-3/TRBV12-4,TRBD2,TGTGCCAGCAGCCGAAGGAGCGGGAGGGATGACAATGAGCAGTTCTTC,CASSRRSGRDDNEQFF
TRBJ1-1,13,-,TRBV6-1,-,TGTGCCAGCAGTGAACGCAGGGTTTCCGAAGCTTTCTTT,CASSERRVSEAFF
TRBJ2-3,16,few,TRBV5-6,TRBD2,TGTGCCAGCAGCTTGGCGGGGGAGGGTGTCACAGATACGCAGTATTTT,CASSLAGEGVTDTQYF
TRBJ2-7,14,-,TRBV25-1,-,TGTGCCAGCAGTGAATCCGGCAGAAACTACGAGCAGTACTTC,CASSESGRNYEQYF
TRBJ2-2,18,-,TRBV4-2,TRBD2,TGTGCCAGCAGCCAAGGACTAGCGGGAGGACGGAACACCGGGGAGCTGTTTTTT,CASSQGLAGGRNTGELFF
TRBJ2-2,15,few,TRBV11-2,TRBD1,TGTGCCAGCAGCGCACAGACAGGGATTGCGGGGGAGCTGTTTTTT,CASSAQTGIAGELFF
TRBJ2-1,16,-,TRBV20-1,TRBD2,TGCAGTGCTAGACTCCTCCTAGCGGGGCACTACAATGAGCAGTTCTTC,CSARLLLAGHYNEQFF
TRBJ1-4,13,-,TRBV19,-,TGTGCCAGTAGCAGAAACAGGGAAGAAAAACTGTTTTTT,CASSRNREEKLFF
TRBJ2-5,13,many,TRBV6-1,-,TGTGCCAGCAGTAGGACAGTTCTGGAGACCCAGTACTTC,CASSRTVLETQYF
TRBJ2-1,15,few,TRBV20-1,-,TGCAGTGCTAGAGATTGGGACGGGGGCTACAATGAGCAGTTCTTC,CSARDWDGGYNEQFF
TRBJ2-2,17,-,TRBV4-1,-,TGCGCCAGCAGCCAAGGAGACAGTCGTATGAACACCGGGGAGCTGTTTTTT,CASSQGDSRMNTGELFF
TRBJ1-1,15,many,TRBV7-9,-,TGTGCCAGCAGCTCGCCCGGGGCGATGAACACTGAAGCTTTCTTT,CASSSPGAMNTEAFF
TRBJ2-1,13,many,TRBV24-1,TRBD1,TGTGCCTCGACAGGGGGATCCTACAATGAGCAGTTCTTC,CASTGGSYNEQFF
TRBJ2-2,18,few,TRBV20-1,TRBD2,TGCAGTGCTAGACTTCGACTAGCGGGAGATCCGAACACCGGGGAGCTGTTTTTT,CSARLRLAGDPNTGELFF
TRBJ1-6,14,few,TRBV2,-,TGTGCCAGCAGCCGGGACACCGATAATTCACCCCTCCACTTT,CASSRDTDNSPLHF
TRBJ2-1,16,-,TRBV5-4,TRBD2,TGTGCCAGCAGCCGGACTAGCGGGACCCTCTACTATGAGCAGTTCTTC,CASSRTSGTLYYEQFF
TRBJ2-5,15,many,TRBV10-3,-,TGTGCCATCAGTGAGTCCCCGCAGTACCAAGAGACCCAGTACTTC,CAISESPQYQETQYF